The T cell receptor (beta chain) described here comes from a study of blood T cell repertoires in COVID-19. Whole-study context: The samples span acute and convalescent COVID-19 from the United States, Italy and Spain.

The J segment lost 4 bases and the V segment lost 5 bases, leaving 8 bases of the junction unmatched. The CDR3 runs to 15 residues. From germline, CDR1 is MGHDK and CDR2 SYGVNS. Profiling relied on immunoSEQ multiplex PCR, and the TCRdb table lists in-frame clones only, not all of them. The data contain approximately 68,000 clones, roughly 84% of them singletons. This clonotype originated in a man in his fifties with active COVID-19. The sequenced sample consisted of peripheral blood. The chain joins TRBV25-1 to TRBJ2-3; 8 bases align to TRBD1. The chain's CDR3 is CASSPGQVVADTQYF. In DNA, the CDR3 is TGTGCCAGCAGTCCGGGACAGGTTGTTGCAGATACGCAGTATTTT.